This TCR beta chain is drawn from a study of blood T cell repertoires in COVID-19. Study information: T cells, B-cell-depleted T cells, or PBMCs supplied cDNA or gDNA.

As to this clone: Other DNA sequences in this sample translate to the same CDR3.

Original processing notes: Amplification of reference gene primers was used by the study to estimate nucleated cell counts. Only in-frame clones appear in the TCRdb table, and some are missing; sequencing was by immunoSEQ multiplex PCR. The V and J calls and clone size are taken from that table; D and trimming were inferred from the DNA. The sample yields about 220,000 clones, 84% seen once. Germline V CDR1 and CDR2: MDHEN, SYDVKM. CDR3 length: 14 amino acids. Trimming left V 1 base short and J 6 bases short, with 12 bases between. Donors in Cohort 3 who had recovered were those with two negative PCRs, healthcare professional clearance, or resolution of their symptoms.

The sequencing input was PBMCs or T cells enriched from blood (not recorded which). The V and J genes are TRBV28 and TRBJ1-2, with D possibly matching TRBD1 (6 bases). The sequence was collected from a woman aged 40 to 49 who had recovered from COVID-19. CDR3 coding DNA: TGTGCCAGCAGTTTATTATCTGGGGGCGATGGCTACACCTTC. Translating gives CASSLLSGGDGYTF.